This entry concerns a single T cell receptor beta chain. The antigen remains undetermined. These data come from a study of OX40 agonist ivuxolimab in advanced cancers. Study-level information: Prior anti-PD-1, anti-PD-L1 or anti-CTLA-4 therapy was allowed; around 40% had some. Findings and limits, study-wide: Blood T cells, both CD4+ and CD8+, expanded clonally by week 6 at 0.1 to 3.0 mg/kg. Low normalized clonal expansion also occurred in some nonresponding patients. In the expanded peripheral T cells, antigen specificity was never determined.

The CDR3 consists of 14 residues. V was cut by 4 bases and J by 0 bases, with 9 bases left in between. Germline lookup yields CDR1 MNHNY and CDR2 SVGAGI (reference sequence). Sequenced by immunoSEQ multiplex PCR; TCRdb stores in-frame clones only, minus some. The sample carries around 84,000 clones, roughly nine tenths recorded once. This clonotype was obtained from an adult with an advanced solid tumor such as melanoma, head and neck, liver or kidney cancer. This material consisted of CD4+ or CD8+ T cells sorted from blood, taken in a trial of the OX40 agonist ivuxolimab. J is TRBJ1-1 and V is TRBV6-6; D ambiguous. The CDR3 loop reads CASSLSNMNTEAFF. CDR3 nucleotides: TGTGCCAGCAGTTTGTCAAACATGAACACTGAAGCTTTCTTT.